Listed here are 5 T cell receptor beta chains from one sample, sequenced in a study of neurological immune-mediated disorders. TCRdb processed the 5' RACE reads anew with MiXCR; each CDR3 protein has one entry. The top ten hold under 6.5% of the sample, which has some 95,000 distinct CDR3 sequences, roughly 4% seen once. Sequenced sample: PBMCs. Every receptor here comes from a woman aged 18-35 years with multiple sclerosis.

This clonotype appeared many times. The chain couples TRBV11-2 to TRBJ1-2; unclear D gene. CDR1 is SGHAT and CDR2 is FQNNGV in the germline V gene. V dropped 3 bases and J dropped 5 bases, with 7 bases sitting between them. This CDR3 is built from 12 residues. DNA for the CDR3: TGTGCCAGCAGCTTGACGGTATATGGCTACACCTTC. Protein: CASSLTVYGYTF. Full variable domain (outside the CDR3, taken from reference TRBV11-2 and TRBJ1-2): EAGVAQSPRYKIIEKRQSVAFWCNPISGHATLYWYQQILGQGPKLLIQFQNNGVVDDSQLPKDRFSAERLKGVDSTLKIQPAKLEDSAVYLCASSLTVYGYTFGSGTRLTVV.

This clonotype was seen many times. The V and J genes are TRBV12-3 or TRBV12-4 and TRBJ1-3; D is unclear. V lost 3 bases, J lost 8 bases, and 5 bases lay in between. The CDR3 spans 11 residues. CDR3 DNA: TGTGCCAGCAGTTTTGTGGACACCATATATTTT. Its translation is CASSFVDTIYF.

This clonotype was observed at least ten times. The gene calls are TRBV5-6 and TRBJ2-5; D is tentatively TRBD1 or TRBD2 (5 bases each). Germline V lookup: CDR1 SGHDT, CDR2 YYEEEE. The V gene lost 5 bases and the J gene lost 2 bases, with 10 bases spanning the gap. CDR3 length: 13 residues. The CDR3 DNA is TGTGCCAGCAGTTCCGGGACGCAAGAGACCCAGTACTTC. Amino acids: CASSSGTQETQYF. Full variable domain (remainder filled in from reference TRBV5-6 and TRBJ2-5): DAGVTQSPTHLIKTRGQQVTLRCSPKSGHDTVSWYQQALGQGPQFIFQYYEEEERQRGNFPDRFSGHQFPNYSSELNVNALLLGDSALYLCASSSGTQETQYFGPGTRLLVL.

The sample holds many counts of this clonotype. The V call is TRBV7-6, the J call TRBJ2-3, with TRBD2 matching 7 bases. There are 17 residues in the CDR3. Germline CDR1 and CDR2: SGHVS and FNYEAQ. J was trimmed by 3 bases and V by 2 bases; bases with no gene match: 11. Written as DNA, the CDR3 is TGTGCCAGCAGCTTATCTCTCGCGGGAGCGGGAACAGATACGCAGTATTTT. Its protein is CASSLSLAGAGTDTQYF.

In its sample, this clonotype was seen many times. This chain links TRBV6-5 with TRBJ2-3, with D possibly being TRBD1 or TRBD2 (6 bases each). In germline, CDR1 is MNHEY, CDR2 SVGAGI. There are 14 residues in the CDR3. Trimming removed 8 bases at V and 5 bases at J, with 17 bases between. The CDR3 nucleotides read TGTGCCAGCTGGCCGGGGGCGAGTGGAGATACGCAGTATTTT. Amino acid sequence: CASWPGASGDTQYF.